The following is a T cell receptor (beta chain) sequence with its context. Germline V gives CDR1 MDHEN, CDR2 SYDVKM. The CDR3 has 13 amino acids. V was pared by 5 bases and J by 7 bases, with 14 bases between. The sample comes from a study of preoperative IRX-2 immunotherapy in early breast cancer. The repertoire was sequenced with immunoSEQ multiplex PCR; TCRdb's copy has only in-frame clones and lacks some. Among 90,000 to 100,000 clones listed, about nine tenths were seen once. Treatment in this sample: preoperative locoregional IRX-2 cytokine immunotherapy. Patients received preoperative, locoregional IRX-2 cytokine immunotherapy in a phase Ib study.

Here the sequenced sample was tumor tissue, taken after IRX-2 immunotherapy. This clonotype originated in a human donor with breast cancer. The genes are TRBV28 and TRBJ1-2; tentatively, D is TRBD1 (5 bases). The CDR3 loop reads CASSLNGGSGYTF. The CDR3 DNA sequence: TGTGCCAGCAGTCTCAATGGGGGGTCTGGCTACACCTTC.